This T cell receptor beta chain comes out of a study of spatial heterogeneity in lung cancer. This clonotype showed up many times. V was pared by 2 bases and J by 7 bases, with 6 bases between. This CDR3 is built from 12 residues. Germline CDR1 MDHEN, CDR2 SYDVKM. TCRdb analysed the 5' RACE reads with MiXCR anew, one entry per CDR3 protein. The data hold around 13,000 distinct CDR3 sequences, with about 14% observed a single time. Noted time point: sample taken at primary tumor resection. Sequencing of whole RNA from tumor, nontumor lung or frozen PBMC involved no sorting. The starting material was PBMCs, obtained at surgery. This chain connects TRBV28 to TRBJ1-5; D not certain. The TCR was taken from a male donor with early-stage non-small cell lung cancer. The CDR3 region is CASSLDGQPQHF. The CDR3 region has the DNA TGTGCCAGCAGTTTAGATGGGCAGCCCCAGCATTTT.